This TCR beta chain was identified in a study of blood T cells in healthy people across ages. Study conclusions and caveats: Fewer expanded clones and more diversity marked long-lived versus aged donors.

As concerns this clonotype: The antigen is undetermined.

The CDR3 is 14 amino acids. The germline V and J ends were trimmed by 3 bases and 2 bases, with 9 bases remaining between them. From germline, CDR1 is MGHDK and CDR2 SYGVNS. Then a second PCR, running roughly 6 to 12 cycles, was carried out with a sample-barcoded 5' primer and a J-beta primer mix. TCRdb called the 5' RACE reads again in MiXCR, with one record for every CDR3 protein. This sample yields about 630,000 distinct CDR3 sequences, of which over 20% are seen a single time; roughly 3.6% belongs to the top ten. Sample: blood. The rearrangement uses TRBV25-1 and TRBJ2-3; D gene uncertain. This sequence originates from a man aged 65 to 79 in good health. The CDR3 DNA reads as TGTGCCAGCAGTGATATGGCAGCCACAGATACGCAGTATTTT. Translation gives CASSDMAATDTQYF.